This T cell receptor beta chain was found in a study of blood T cells in healthy people across ages. A second PCR of roughly 7 to 11 cycles used a sample-barcoded 5' primer and a J-beta primer mix. Each CDR3 protein gets one entry after TCRdb re-called the 5' RACE reads with MiXCR. Among roughly 500,000 distinct CDR3 sequences listed, less than 25% were seen once. Germline V gene data show CDR1 as MDHEN and CDR2 as SYDVKM. The CDR3 is 15 amino acids. With V trimmed by 3 bases and J by 3 bases, 6 bases remained unmatched. There are a few counts of this clonotype. Separately, the same data were catalogued under a study of T cells of mothers and their children.

The chain recombines TRBV28 with TRBJ2-7, with 9 positions matching TRBD1. Sequenced: blood. The source of this sequence is a boy aged 5-17 years in good health. In DNA form, the CDR3 reads TGTGCCAGCAGTTTTGAGACAGGGGGATTCTACGAGCAGTACTTC. This gives the protein CASSFETGGFYEQYF.